Included here is one T cell receptor (beta chain) sequence, with context. Its antigen is unknown. Per-base qualities were not stored, and no clone one base away is much larger. The entry originates in a study of shared clonotypes between healthy human individuals (dated by TCRdb to the early 2020s). Regarding the research as a whole: The cohort included three men and a couple of women between 18 and 49 years of age. Libraries were prepared and TCR repertoires were sequenced by different laboratories using diverse techniques, in order to increase sequencing depth and limit assay-specific biases. Blood TCR repertoires of about five healthy adults were deeply sequenced to estimate repertoire size and the extent of clonotype sharing between individuals. Leukapheresis yielded between about 0.94 and 9.5 billion PBMCs per donor. On the study overall, not on this receptor specifically: Pairwise subsampling led to the expectation that sequencing depth would affect the degree of clonotype sharing among donors. Sampling was limited to blood, and TCR repertoires in tissue likely differ from TCR repertoires in blood. The small number of donors limited the genetic and exposure-history diversity represented.

Using the deep immunoSEQ assay, TCR CDR3 regions were amplified from genomic DNA by multiplex PCR. Extracted genomic DNA from each cell subset was distributed evenly across all wells of several immunoSEQ 96-well plates, and each plate was treated as a replicate. Each replicate PCR for unsorted PBMC received around 330 ng genomic DNA, equal to approximately 30,000 T cell genomes. Ten immunoSEQ deep assay plates were used to sequence unsorted PBMC genomic DNA. The purified libraries were quantified using a Qubit 3.0 fluorometer, sized with a Bioanalyzer 2100, and then quantified again using the KAPA Library Quantification kit. A separate single-read 150-cycle Illumina NextSeq 550 flow cell was used to sequence each immunoSEQ 96-well plate. For the original study's pipeline: Because the immunoSEQ output included only junctional sequences and no quality scores, the filtering could not be the same as the filtering used for full-length reads. To assign V/J genes and CDR3, sequences were annotated using PyIR, a Python wrapper for IgBLAST v1.9, with IMGT germline references. Reads were removed for weak V/J assignments (E-value above 1e-6), missing CDR3, stop codons, out-of-frame junctions, or ambiguous translated residues. V3J clonotypes were defined by identical inferred V gene, J gene, and CDR3 amino acid sequence. The percentage overlap between two repertoires was calculated by dividing the number of shared unique clonotypes by the size of the smaller repertoire. RTK rarefaction, the Chao1 estimator, and Recon v2.1 estimates of unobserved clonotypes were used to assess repertoire richness. In TCRdb, the immuneACCESS table is reduced to in-frame sequences with V and J assigned. These tables do not hold every clone; where another copy was compared, an unresolved V gene accounts for under half, and the others remain unexplained. That table is the source of V, J and clone size, and D and trimming were worked out from the DNA. Across this sample there are about 560,000 clones, with roughly four fifths seen only once. More than 10% of the sample lies in the top ten.

The CDR3 runs 13 amino acids, cysteine and phenylalanine included. Only the CDR3 DNA is retained, 39 bases long and in frame from the first base. The V end loses 5 bases and the J end loses 5 bases, and a stretch of 12 bases separates them. CDR1 and CDR2 (SGHTA, FQGNSA) derive from the germline V gene. Donors were healthy HIV-negative adults with no recently reported acute infections or vaccinations. All donors were Caucasian adults living in Nashville, Tennessee, USA. For unsorted samples, about 90 million PBMCs were counted, and genomic DNA was extracted using the QIAamp DNA Blood Mini kit. After blood collection by leukapheresis, PBMCs were isolated using Ficoll-Histopaque density gradient centrifugation and then cryopreserved in the vapor phase of liquid nitrogen.

The receptor chain draws on TRBV7-2 and TRBJ2-5, with no confident D gene call. This receptor was obtained from a woman in her 40s in good health. Some clones in this sample may be carry-over from other donors' samples. Sequencing was done on a sample of PBMCs. The CDR3: CASSPLGVETQYF. In nucleotide form, the sequence is TGTGCCAGCAGCCCCCTTGGCGTGGAGACCCAGTACTTC.